A selection of T cell receptor beta chains follows, all from one sample in a study of cytomegalovirus exposure and HLA in healthy donors. Some clones are missing from TCRdb's copy, which holds only in-frame ones; the method was immunoSEQ multiplex PCR. Counted here are some 140,000 clones, 75% to 90% occurring once; the ten biggest clones make up about 6.4%. Sequenced input: PBMCs. These TCRs come from a woman in her 30s in good health and CMV-seropositive. CDR3s include the opening cysteine and the closing phenylalanine or tryptophan. D genes are given only for firm matches. Not every row has a clone size; where given, it reads once, few, many or a size class.

V,J,size,D,CDR3,DNA
TRBV5-6,TRBJ1-4,once,.,CASSSWGGREKLFF,TGTGCCAGCAGCTCCTGGGGGGGTCGAGAAAAACTGTTTTTT
TRBV6-6,TRBJ2-1,.,TRBD2,CASGGGLAGGDEQFF,TGTGCCAGCGGGGGAGGCCTAGCGGGAGGCGATGAGCAGTTCTTC
TRBV9,TRBJ1-1,.,.,CASSVGAGNTEAFF,TGTGCCAGCAGCGTAGGCGCAGGGAACACTGAAGCTTTCTTT
TRBV4-1,TRBJ1-1,.,TRBD1,CASSQLGQGITEAFF,TGCGCCAGCAGCCAACTTGGACAGGGGATCACTGAAGCTTTCTTT
TRBV14,TRBJ1-5,.,TRBD1,CASSQGGTGFQPQHF,TGTGCCAGCAGCCAAGGGGGGACAGGTTTTCAGCCCCAGCATTTT
TRBV19,TRBJ2-1,.,.,CASTPDRTYNEQFF,TGTGCCAGTACTCCAGACAGAACCTACAATGAGCAGTTCTTC
TRBV11-2,TRBJ2-1,.,.,CASSSPDKSYSYNEQFF,TGTGCCAGCAGCTCCCCCGACAAATCTTACTCCTACAATGAGCAGTTCTTC
TRBV6-5,TRBJ2-1,.,TRBD1,CASSGTGLGEQFF,TGTGCCAGCAGCGGGACAGGGCTAGGGGAGCAGTTCTTC
TRBV9,TRBJ2-2,.,.,CASSVGGLTTGELFF,TGTGCCAGCAGCGTAGGAGGACTAACCACCGGGGAGCTGTTTTTT
TRBV13,TRBJ1-3,once,TRBD1,CASSLGTGPVGDTIYF,TGTGCCAGCAGCCTCGGGACAGGTCCTGTGGGGGACACCATATATTTT
TRBV5-6,TRBJ1-1,once,.,CASSSMIVGSTEAFF,TGTGCCAGCAGCTCGATGATAGTGGGCAGCACTGAAGCTTTCTTT
TRBV5-1,TRBJ2-5,.,TRBD1,CASRYAGGWGETQYF,TGCGCCAGCAGATACGCAGGGGGCTGGGGAGAGACCCAGTACTTC
TRBV2,TRBJ2-1,.,TRBD2,CASRLAESYNEQFF,TGTGCCAGCAGACTAGCGGAGTCCTACAATGAGCAGTTCTTC
TRBV25-1,TRBJ1-2,.,TRBD1,CASREDRGNYGYTF,TGTGCCAGCAGGGAGGACAGGGGCAACTATGGCTACACCTTC
TRBV28,TRBJ1-2,.,.,CASSSRSGHISNYGYTF,TGTGCCAGCAGCTCACGGTCTGGACATATCTCTAACTATGGCTACACCTTC
TRBV5-6,TRBJ1-5,.,.,CASSLAARVGQPQHF,TGTGCCAGCAGCTTGGCCGCCAGGGTAGGTCAGCCCCAGCATTTT
TRBV7-2,TRBJ2-5,.,TRBD2,CASSSYGGAQETQYF,TGTGCCAGCAGCTCATACGGGGGGGCGCAGGAGACCCAGTACTTC
TRBV11-2,TRBJ2-3,.,TRBD2,CASSPSGPLAGDVPTQYF,TGTGCCAGCAGCCCCTCCGGCCCCCTAGCGGGAGACGTCCCTACGCAGTATTTT
TRBV11-2,TRBJ1-3,.,.,CASSQPPGGAGNTIYF,TGTGCCAGCAGCCAACCCCCGGGAGGGGCTGGAAACACCATATATTTT
TRBV29-1,TRBJ1-1,.,TRBD1,CSAGDRRNTEAFF,TGCAGCGCTGGGGACAGGCGGAACACTGAAGCTTTCTTT
TRBV5-6,TRBJ2-3,.,.,CASRRWGVRWDTQYF,TGTGCCAGCAGACGATGGGGGGTCCGGTGGGATACGCAGTATTTT
TRBV6-1,TRBJ2-3,.,.,CASSLRDTQYF,TGTGCCAGCAGTCTGCGTGATACGCAGTATTTT
TRBV4-1,TRBJ2-1,.,TRBD2,CASSPIATSGRNEQFF,TGCGCCAGCAGTCCTATTGCGACTAGCGGGAGGAATGAGCAGTTCTTC
TRBV11-2,TRBJ2-7,.,TRBD1,CASSFHLPDRGVIYEQYF,TGTGCCAGCAGCTTTCATCTCCCGGACAGGGGAGTGATATACGAGCAGTACTTC
TRBV5-1,TRBJ1-4,.,.,CASSPGWTNEKLFF,TGCGCCAGCAGCCCGGGTTGGACTAATGAAAAACTGTTTTTT
TRBV28,TRBJ2-5,.,.,CASSYAVVGETQYF,TGTGCCAGCAGCTATGCGGTAGTAGGAGAGACCCAGTACTTC
TRBV19,TRBJ1-6,.,.,CASSISWGRDSPLHF,TGTGCCAGTAGTATATCCTGGGGGCGAGATTCACCCCTCCACTTT
TRBV27,TRBJ2-5,.,.,CASSLVPGEVETQYF,TGTGCCAGCAGTTTAGTACCCGGGGAAGTGGAGACCCAGTACTTC
TRBV4-2,TRBJ2-7,.,.,CASSQLQGYLSYEQYF,TGTGCCAGCAGCCAACTTCAGGGATACCTATCCTACGAGCAGTACTTC
TRBV5-4,TRBJ1-4,.,TRBD1,CASSFSGGSLDEKLFF,TGTGCCAGCAGCTTCTCAGGGGGAAGTTTGGATGAAAAACTGTTTTTT
TRBV9,TRBJ2-3,.,.,CASSVATDTQYF,TGTGCCAGCAGCGTAGCTACAGATACGCAGTATTTT
TRBV2,TRBJ2-5,.,.,CATRQSRETQYF,TGTGCCACAAGACAGTCCAGAGAGACCCAGTACTTC
TRBV7-9,TRBJ1-4,.,.,CASSLGAGEIEKLFF,TGTGCCAGCAGCTTAGGGGCAGGGGAAATTGAAAAACTGTTTTTT